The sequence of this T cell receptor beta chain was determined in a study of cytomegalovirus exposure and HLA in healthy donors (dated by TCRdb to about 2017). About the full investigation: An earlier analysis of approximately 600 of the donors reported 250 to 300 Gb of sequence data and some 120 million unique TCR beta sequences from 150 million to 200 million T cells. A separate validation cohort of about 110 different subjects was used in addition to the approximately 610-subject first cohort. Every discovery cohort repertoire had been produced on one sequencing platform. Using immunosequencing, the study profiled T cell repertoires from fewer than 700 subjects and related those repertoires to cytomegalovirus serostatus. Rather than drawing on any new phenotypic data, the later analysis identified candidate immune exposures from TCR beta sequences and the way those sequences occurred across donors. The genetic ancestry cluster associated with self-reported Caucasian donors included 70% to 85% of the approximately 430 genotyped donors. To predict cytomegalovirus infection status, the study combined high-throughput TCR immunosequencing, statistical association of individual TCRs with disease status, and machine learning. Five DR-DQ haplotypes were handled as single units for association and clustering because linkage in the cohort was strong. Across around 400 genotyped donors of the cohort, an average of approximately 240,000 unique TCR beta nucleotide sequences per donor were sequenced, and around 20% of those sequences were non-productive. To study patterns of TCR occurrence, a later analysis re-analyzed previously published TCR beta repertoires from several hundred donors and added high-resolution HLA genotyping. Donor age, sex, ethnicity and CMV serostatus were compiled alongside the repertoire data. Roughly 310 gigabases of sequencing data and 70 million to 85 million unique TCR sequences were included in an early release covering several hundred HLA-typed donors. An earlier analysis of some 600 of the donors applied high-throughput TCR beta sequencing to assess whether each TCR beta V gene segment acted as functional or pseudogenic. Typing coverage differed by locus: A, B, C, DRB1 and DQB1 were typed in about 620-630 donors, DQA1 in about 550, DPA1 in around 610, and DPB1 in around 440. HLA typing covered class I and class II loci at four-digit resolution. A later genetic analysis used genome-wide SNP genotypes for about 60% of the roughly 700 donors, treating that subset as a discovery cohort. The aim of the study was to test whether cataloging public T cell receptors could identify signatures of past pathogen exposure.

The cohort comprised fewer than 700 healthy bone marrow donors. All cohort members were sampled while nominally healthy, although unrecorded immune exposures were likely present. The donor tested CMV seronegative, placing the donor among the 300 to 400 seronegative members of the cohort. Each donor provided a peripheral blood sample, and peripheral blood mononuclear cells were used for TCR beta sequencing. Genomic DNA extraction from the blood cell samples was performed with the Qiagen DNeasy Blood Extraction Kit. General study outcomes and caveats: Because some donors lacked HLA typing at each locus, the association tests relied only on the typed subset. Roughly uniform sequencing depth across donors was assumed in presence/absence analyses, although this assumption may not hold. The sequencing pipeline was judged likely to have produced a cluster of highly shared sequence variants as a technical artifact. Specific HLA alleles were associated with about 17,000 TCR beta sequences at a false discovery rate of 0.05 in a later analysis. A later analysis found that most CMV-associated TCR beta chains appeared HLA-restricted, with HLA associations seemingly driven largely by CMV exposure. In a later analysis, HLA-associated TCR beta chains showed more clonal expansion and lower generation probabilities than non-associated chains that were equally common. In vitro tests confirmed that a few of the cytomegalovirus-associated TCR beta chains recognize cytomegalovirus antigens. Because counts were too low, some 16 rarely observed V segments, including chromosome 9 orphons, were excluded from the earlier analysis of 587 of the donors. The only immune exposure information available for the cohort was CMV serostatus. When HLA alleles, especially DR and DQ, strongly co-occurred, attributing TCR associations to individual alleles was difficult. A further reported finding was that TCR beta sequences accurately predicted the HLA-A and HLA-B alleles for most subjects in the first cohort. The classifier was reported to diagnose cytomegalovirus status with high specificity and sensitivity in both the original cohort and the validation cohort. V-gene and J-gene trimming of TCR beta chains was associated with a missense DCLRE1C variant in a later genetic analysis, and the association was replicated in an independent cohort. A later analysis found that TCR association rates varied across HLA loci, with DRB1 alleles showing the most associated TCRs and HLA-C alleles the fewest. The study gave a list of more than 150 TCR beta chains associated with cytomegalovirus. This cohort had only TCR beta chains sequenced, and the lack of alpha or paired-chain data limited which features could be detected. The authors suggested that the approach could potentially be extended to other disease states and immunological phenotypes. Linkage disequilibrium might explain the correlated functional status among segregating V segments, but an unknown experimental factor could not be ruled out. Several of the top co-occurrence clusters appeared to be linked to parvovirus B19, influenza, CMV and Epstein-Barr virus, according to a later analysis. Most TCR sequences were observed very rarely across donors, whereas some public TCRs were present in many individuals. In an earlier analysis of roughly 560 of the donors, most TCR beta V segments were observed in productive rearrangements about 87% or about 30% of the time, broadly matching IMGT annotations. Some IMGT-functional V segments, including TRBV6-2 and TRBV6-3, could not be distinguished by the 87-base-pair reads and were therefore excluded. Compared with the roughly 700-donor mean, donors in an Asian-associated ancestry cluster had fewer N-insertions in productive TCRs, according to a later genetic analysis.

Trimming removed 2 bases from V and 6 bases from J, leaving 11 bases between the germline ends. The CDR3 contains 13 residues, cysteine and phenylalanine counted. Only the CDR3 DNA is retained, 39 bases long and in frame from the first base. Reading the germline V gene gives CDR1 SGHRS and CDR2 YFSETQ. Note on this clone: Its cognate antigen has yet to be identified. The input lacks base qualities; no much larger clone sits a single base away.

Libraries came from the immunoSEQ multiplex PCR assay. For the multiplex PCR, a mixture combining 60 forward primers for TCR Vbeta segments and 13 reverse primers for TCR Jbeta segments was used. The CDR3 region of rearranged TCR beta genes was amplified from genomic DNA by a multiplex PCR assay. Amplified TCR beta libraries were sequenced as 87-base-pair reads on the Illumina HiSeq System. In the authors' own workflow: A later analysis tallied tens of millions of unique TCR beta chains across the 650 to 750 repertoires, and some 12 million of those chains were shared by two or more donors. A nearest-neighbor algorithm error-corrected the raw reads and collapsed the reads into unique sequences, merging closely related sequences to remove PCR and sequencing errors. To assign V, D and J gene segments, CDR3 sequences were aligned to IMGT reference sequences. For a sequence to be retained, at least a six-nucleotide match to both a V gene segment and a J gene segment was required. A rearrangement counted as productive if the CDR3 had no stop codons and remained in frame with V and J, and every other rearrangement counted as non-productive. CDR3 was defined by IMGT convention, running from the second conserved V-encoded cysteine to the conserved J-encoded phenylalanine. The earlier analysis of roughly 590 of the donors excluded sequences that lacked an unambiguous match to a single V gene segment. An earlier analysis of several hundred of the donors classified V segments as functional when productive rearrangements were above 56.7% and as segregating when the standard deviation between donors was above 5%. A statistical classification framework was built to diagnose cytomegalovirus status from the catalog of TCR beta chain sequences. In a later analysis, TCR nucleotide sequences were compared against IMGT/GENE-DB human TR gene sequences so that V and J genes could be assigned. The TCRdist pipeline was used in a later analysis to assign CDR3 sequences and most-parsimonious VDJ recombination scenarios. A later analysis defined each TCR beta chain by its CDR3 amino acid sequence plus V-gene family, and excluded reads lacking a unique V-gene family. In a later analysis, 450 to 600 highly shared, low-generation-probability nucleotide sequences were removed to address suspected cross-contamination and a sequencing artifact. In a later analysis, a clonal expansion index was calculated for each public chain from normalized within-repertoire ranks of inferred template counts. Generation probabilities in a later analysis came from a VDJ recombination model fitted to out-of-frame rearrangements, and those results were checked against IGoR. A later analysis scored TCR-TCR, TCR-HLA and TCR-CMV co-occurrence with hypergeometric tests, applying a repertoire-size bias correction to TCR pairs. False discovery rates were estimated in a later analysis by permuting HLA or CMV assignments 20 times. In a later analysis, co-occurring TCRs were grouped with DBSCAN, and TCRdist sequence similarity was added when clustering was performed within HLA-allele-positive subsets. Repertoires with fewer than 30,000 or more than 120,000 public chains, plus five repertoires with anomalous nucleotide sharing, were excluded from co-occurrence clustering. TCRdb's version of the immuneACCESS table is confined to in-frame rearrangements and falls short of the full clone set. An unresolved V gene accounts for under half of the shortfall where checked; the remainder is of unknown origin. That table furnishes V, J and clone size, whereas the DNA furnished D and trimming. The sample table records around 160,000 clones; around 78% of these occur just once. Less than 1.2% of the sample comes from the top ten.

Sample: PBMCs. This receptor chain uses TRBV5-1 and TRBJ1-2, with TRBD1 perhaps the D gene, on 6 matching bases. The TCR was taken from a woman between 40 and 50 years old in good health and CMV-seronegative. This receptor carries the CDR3 CASSLAGADGYTF. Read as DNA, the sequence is TGCGCCAGCAGCTTAGCGGGGGCAGATGGCTACACCTTC.